A single sample gave rise to the 5 T cell receptor beta chains below, sequenced in a study of follicular helper T cells after annual influenza vaccination. The protocol was immunoSEQ multiplex PCR, while the TCRdb copy is restricted to in-frame clones and leaves out a portion. The profile shows nearly 10,000 clones, approximately 83% of them singletons. Time point denoted: 2014-2015 season, 7 days after vaccination. The input for sequencing was CXCR5- memory CD4+ T cells sorted from blood, taken 7 days after influenza vaccination. These receptors were taken from an adult who received the influenza vaccine.

The chain couples TRBV5-4 to TRBJ2-3; tentative D call: TRBD1 (5 bases). Trimming shortened V by 6 bases and J by 3 bases, and 11 bases separated the two germline ends. CDR1 and CDR2 from the germline V gene are SGHNT and YYREEE (reference sequence). There are 13 residues in the CDR3. The CDR3 DNA follows: TGTGCCAGCAAGACAGTGGAAACAGATACGCAGTATTTT. Translated, it gives CASKTVETDTQYF. Filled out from reference TRBV5-4 and TRBJ2-3, the complete variable domain reads ETGVTQSPTHLIKTRGQQVTLRCSSQSGHNTVSWYQQALGQGPQFIFQYYREEENGRGNFPPRFSGLQFPNYSSELNVNALELDDSALYLCASKTVETDTQYFGPGTRLTVL.

The sample holds one count of this clone. V usage is TRBV7-6 and J usage is TRBJ2-1, with D perhaps TRBD1 or TRBD2 (6 bases each). Germline CDR1 is SGHVS and CDR2 is FNYEAQ. The CDR3 totals 16 residues. The germline V and J ends were trimmed by 2 bases and 3 bases, with 14 bases remaining between them. CDR3 bases: TGTGCCAGCAGCTTAATAGGGGGGATTTACTACAATGAGCAGTTCTTC. Translating gives CASSLIGGIYYNEQFF.

The chain combines TRBV5-8 with TRBJ1-1; D is unclear. Trimming left V 4 bases short and J 4 bases short, with 8 bases between. The CDR3 consists of 12 residues. Germline V gives CDR1 SGHTS, CDR2 YDEGEE. CDR3 sequence reads: CASSGGLTEAFF. The CDR3 DNA reads as TGTGCCAGCAGCGGAGGGCTCACTGAAGCTTTCTTT.

This rearrangement joins TRBV25-1 to TRBJ2-3; D could derive from TRBD1 or TRBD2 (5 bases each). The CDR3 sequence is 15 residues long. From germline, CDR1 is MGHDK and CDR2 SYGVNS. V lost 4 bases and J 0 bases, leaving 11 bases between the germline ends. The CDR3 here is CASSGGGPSTDTQYF. Here the CDR3 DNA reads TGTGCCAGCAGTGGTGGGGGACCGAGCACAGATACGCAGTATTTT.

J is TRBJ2-6 and V is TRBV25-1; tentatively, D is TRBD1 (6 bases). The germline CDR1 and CDR2 sequences are MGHDK and SYGVNS. Trimming removed 5 bases at V and 0 bases at J, with 11 bases between. CDR3 length: 16 amino acids. The CDR3 is CASSQQGFSGANVLTF. In nucleotides, the CDR3 is TGTGCCAGCAGTCAACAGGGATTCTCTGGGGCCAACGTCCTGACTTTC.